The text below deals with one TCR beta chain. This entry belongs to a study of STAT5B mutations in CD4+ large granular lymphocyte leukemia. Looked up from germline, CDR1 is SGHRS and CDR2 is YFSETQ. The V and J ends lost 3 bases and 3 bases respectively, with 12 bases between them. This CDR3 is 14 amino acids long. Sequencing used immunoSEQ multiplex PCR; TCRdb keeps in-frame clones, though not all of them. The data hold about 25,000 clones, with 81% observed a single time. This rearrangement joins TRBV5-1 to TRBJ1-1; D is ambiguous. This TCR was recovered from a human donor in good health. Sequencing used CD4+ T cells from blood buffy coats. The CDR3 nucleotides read TGCGCCAGCAGCTCCGGACGCGGATACACTGAAGCTTTCTTT. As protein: CASSSGRGYTEAFF.